A single TCR beta chain is shown here with its context. Its cognate antigen is unknown. Each TCR cDNA molecule bore a unique molecular identifier. TCRdb independently ran MiXCR on the 5' RACE reads; one entry per CDR3 protein. Of approximately 44,000 distinct CDR3 sequences detected, 10% to 15% appear once; the ten largest clones hold about 40%. As for time point: sample taken at primary tumor resection. Sequencing covered unsorted whole RNA taken from tumor, nontumor lung or frozen PBMC. CDR1 and CDR2 (germline): SEHNR, FQNEAQ (reference sequence). V was clipped by 8 bases and J by 0 bases; unmatched bases: 9. The CDR3 extends over 15 amino acids. The data derive from a study of spatial heterogeneity in lung cancer. Study background: Beta-chain sequences were consistently detected more often than alpha-chain sequences. Combinations of a unique TCR and a UMI were tallied in raw reads, and on average each appeared more than ten times.

General study points: Ubiquitous expanded tumor TCRs were seen in blood more at resection than at follow-up.

Sequenced material: PBMCs, taken at surgery. This TCR derives from a female donor with early-stage non-small cell lung cancer. The rearrangement uses TRBV7-9 and TRBJ1-1, with 7 bases aligning to TRBD1. The CDR3 sequence is CASQGGVDMNTEAFF. For the CDR3, the DNA is TGTGCCAGCCAGGGGGGGGTAGACATGAACACTGAAGCTTTCTTT.